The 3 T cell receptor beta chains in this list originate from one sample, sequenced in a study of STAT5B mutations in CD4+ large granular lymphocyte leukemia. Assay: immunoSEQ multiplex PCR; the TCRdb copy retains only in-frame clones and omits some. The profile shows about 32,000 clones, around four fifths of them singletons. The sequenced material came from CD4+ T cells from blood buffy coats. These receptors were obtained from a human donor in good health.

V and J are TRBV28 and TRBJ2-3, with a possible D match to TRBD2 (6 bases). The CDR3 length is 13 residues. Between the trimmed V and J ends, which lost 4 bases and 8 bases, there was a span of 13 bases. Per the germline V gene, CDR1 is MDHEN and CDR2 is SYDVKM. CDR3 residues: CASSSSGGVTQYF. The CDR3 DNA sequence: TGTGCCAGCAGTTCGTCCGGGGGAGTTACGCAGTATTTT.

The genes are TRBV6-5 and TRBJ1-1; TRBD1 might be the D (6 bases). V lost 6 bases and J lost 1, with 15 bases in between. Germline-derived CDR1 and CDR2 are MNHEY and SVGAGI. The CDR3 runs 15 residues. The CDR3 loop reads CASRLGGRGNTEAFF. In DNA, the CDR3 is TGTGCCAGCAGACTAGGGGGAAGGGGGAACACTGAAGCTTTCTTT.

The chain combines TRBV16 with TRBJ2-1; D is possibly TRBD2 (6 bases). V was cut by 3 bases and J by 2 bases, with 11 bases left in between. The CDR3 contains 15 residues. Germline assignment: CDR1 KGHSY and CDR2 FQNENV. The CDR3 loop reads CASSHPGLPYNEQFF. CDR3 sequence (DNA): TGTGCCAGCAGCCATCCGGGACTCCCCTACAATGAGCAGTTCTTC.